The 9 T cell receptor beta chains below were found in one sample sequenced in a study of blood T cell repertoires in COVID-19. Clones were read by immunoSEQ multiplex PCR, and TCRdb kept only the in-frame ones, dropping some. The sample has about 200,000 clones, about 90% seen once; the top ten hold 0.7% to 0.85%. Sequencing used peripheral blood. These receptors originate from a man aged 55 to 70 with COVID-19, enrolled during active disease.

The chain employs TRBV4-3 and TRBJ1-1; D unclear. Germline CDR1 is LGHNA and CDR2 is YSLEER. This CDR3 spans 14 amino acids. The V and J ends lost 0 bases and 1 base respectively, with 6 bases between them. The CDR3 is CASSQDHKNTEAFF. The DNA of the CDR3 is TGCGCCAGCAGCCAAGATCACAAGAACACTGAAGCTTTCTTT.

The J gene is TRBJ2-3, the V gene TRBV2, with 11 bases lining up with TRBD2. With V trimmed by 4 bases and J by 8 bases, 8 bases remained unmatched. The CDR3 loop spans 15 amino acids. Looked up from germline, CDR1 is SNHLY and CDR2 is FYNNEI. DNA for the CDR3: TGTGCCAGCAGTGGGCTAGCGGGGGGTGTGGGTACGCAGTATTTT. Translated, it gives CASSGLAGGVGTQYF. Together with reference TRBV2 and TRBJ2-3, the CDR3 gives the full variable domain: EPEVTQTPSHQVTQMGQEVILRCVPISNHLYFYWYRQILGQKVEFLVSFYNNEISEKSEIFDDQFSVERPDGSNFTLKIRSTKLEDSAMYFCASSGLAGGVGTQYFGPGTRLTVL.

This clone was observed a single time. The J gene is TRBJ1-4, the V gene TRBV9, with 8 bases identical to TRBD1. V trimming: 4 bases; J trimming: 3 bases; junction bases outside the gene matches: 8. Germline V gene sequence: CDR1 SGDLS, CDR2 YYNGEE. CDR3 length equals 16 residues. CDR3 bases: TGTGCCAGCAGCCCCACCCCAGGGGGCCCTAATGAAAAACTGTTTTTT. It yields the protein CASSPTPGGPNEKLFF.

This clone occurred once. The chain employs TRBV5-4 and TRBJ1-1; 7 bases align to TRBD1. Germline assignment: CDR1 SGHNT and CDR2 YYREEE (reference sequence). With 3 bases clipped from V and 1 base from J, the junction kept 3 bases outside the gene matches. This CDR3 spans 14 amino acids. In DNA form, the CDR3 reads TGTGCCAGCAGCTCGACAGGGAGGAACACTGAAGCTTTCTTT. Its translation is CASSSTGRNTEAFF.

This chain connects TRBV7-9 to TRBJ1-2; maybe TRBD1 (5 bases). The CDR3 loop spans 14 amino acids. The V gene's germline CDR1 is SEHNR and CDR2 FQNEAQ (reference sequence). V gave up 6 bases and J gave up 0 bases, with 11 bases separating them. CDR3 nucleotide sequence: TGTGCCAGCAGTTTACTACAGGCTAACTATGGCTACACCTTC. It encodes CASSLLQANYGYTF. The full variable domain, with the rest looked up from reference TRBV7-9 and TRBJ1-2, is DTGVSQNPRHKITKRGQNVTFRCDPISEHNRLYWYRQTLGQGPEFLTYFQNEAQLEKSRLLSDRFSAERPKGSFSTLEIQRTEQGDSAMYLCASSLLQANYGYTFGSGTRLTVV.

This chain links TRBV18 with TRBJ1-4; no clear D. Germline CDR1 KGHSH, CDR2 LQKENI. This CDR3 is 15 amino acids long. The germline V and J ends were trimmed by 0 bases and 5 bases, with 10 bases remaining between them. The CDR3 reads CASSPPELINEKLFF. As DNA, the CDR3 is TGTGCCAGCTCACCACCAGAACTGATAAATGAAAAACTGTTTTTT. Drawing the rest from reference TRBV18 and TRBJ1-4, the complete variable domain is NAGVMQNPRHLVRRRGQEARLRCSPMKGHSHVYWYRQLPEEGLKFMVYLQKENIIDESGMPKERFSAEFPKEGPSILRIQQVVRGDSAAYFCASSPPELINEKLFFGSGTQLSVL.

The chain carries TRBV3-1 (or the pseudogene TRBV3-2) and TRBJ2-7; tentative D call: TRBD2 (6 bases). This CDR3 contains 15 residues. The germline V gene encodes CDR1 LGHDT and CDR2 YNNKEL (reference sequence). The V gene lost 3 bases and the J gene lost 3 bases, with 15 bases spanning the gap. CDR3 region: CASSQGGTDLYEQYF. The CDR3 DNA is TGTGCCAGCAGCCAGGGGGGAACGGACCTCTACGAGCAGTACTTC.

This clone was observed a handful of times. The chain has TRBV19 and TRBJ2-7, with D perhaps TRBD1 (6 bases). Germline V gives CDR1 LNHDA, CDR2 SQIVND (reference sequence). The CDR3 is made up of 15 amino acids. The V end lost 5 bases, the J end lost 0 bases, and 14 bases lay between the germline ends. CDR3 nucleotides: TGTGCCAGTAGTGCCGGGACACCTTTCTCCTACGAGCAGTACTTC. Translated: CASSAGTPFSYEQYF.

In the case of this clone: The sample has other DNA sequences that encode this CDR3 too. This chain joins TRBV7-2 and TRBJ2-2, with D possibly being TRBD1 (5 bases). The CDR3 is 14 residues long. V lost 5 bases to trimming and J lost 4 bases, with 11 bases between them. Germline CDR1 is SGHTA and CDR2 is FQGNSA. Here the CDR3 DNA reads TGTGCCAGCAGCCCAGGGTTGTTCACCGGGGAGCTGTTTTTT. This translates into CASSPGLFTGELFF.